Sequencing of this T cell receptor (beta chain) was carried out in a study of cytomegalovirus exposure and HLA in healthy donors. Study at large: As released early, the data held roughly 85 million unique TCRs from HLA-typed donors. General study findings and limits: Analyzed later, most CMV-associated TCR beta chains appeared HLA-restricted. About 87% or about 30% of the time was how often most TCR beta V segments were productive, according to an earlier analysis. In vitro confirmation showed a few CMV-associated chains to be CMV antigen specific.

Primers: 60 Vbeta forward and 13 Jbeta reverse. Clones were read by immunoSEQ multiplex PCR, and TCRdb kept only the in-frame ones, dropping some. Among 150,000 to 200,000 clones listed, roughly 13% were seen once. On this clone: Its antigen is not known.

This sequence originates from a middle-aged man in good health and CMV-seropositive. Sequencing input: PBMCs.

The CDR3: CASSIGQVYQPQHF. Here the CDR3 DNA reads TGTGCCAGTAGTATCGGACAGGTCTATCAGCCCCAGCATTTT. The chain carries TRBV19 and TRBJ1-5, with 7 positions matching TRBD1. The V gene's germline CDR1 is LNHDA and CDR2 SQIVND (reference sequence). The V segment lost 3 bases and the J segment 5 bases; nucleotides outside the gene matches: 4. This CDR3 spans 14 amino acids.